The sequence of this TCR beta chain was determined in a study of monozygotic twins with inflammatory bowel disease. From its re-call of the 5' RACE reads, TCRdb lists each CDR3 protein once, without DNA. Recorded here are about 300,000 distinct CDR3 sequences; the top ten clones represent over 5.5%. Study outcomes and limitations: Researchers report that IBD patients shared fewer clonotypes with others than healthy twins, especially amid disease activity.

Worth noting for this clonotype: Its matching antigen is unknown.

The CDR3 spans 17 residues. CDR1 is LGHNA, CDR2 YNFKEQ, per germline. The receptor's source is a human donor with ulcerative colitis or Crohn's disease, or a healthy co-twin of an affected twin (not recorded which). The rearrangement joins TRBV4-2 to TRBJ2-1; absent DNA, TCRdb's TRBD2 call cannot be checked. Material for sequencing was blood. CDR3 sequence reads: CASSPGTGTSAYNEQFF.